One sample yielded the 12 T cell receptor beta chains listed below, sequenced in a study of blood T cell repertoires in COVID-19 (dated by TCRdb to 2020 to 2021). Library generation was performed with the immunoSEQ multiplex PCR assay. The clones in this table, taken by TCRdb from immuneACCESS, are in-frame only. Not every clone is retained; where verified, under half of the shortfall comes from an unresolved V gene, and the cause of the rest is unknown. The sample table records 200,000 to 250,000 clones; about 90% of these occur just once. Of the sample, approximately 12% falls within the top ten clones. The source material was peripheral blood. These receptor sequences come from a woman under 30 who had recovered from COVID-19.

This clone was counted a single time. This chain connects TRBV27 to TRBJ1-6, with TRBD1 matching 12 bases. Germline CDR1 is MNHEY and CDR2 is SMNVEV (reference sequence). With 5 bases clipped from V and 9 bases from J, the junction kept 5 bases outside the gene matches. This CDR3 has 15 amino acids. The CDR3: CASSQGQGASSPLHF. The CDR3 DNA reads TGTGCCAGCAGTCAGGGACAGGGGGCGAGTTCACCCCTCCACTTT.

The chain joins TRBV19 to TRBJ1-4; 9 bases are a match to TRBD1. V lost 3 bases and J lost 5; bases outside the gene matches: 4. The CDR3 totals 15 residues. Germline V gene sequence: CDR1 LNHDA, CDR2 SQIVND (reference sequence). The CDR3 nucleotides are TGTGCCAGTAGTATCATAACAGGGGGCAATGAAAAACTGTTTTTT. It codes for CASSIITGGNEKLFF. The entire variable domain, with the rest obtained from reference TRBV19 and TRBJ1-4, is as follows: DGGITQSPKYLFRKEGQNVTLSCEQNLNHDAMYWYRQDPGQGLRLIYYSQIVNDFQKGDIAEGYSVSREKKESFPLTVTSAQKNPTAFYLCASSIITGGNEKLFFGSGTQLSVL.

The rearrangement joins TRBV11-2 to TRBJ2-5, with 10 bases lining up with TRBD1. The germline CDR1 and CDR2 sequences are SGHAT and FQNNGV. V lost 7 bases to trimming and J lost 5 bases; unmatched junction nucleotides: 10. This CDR3 spans 15 amino acids. CDR3 nucleotides: TGTGCCAGCAACTATGGACAGGGGGGACGGGAGACCCAGTACTTC. Protein sequence: CASNYGQGGRETQYF.

This chain uses TRBV9 with TRBJ2-2, with 12 nucleotides matching TRBD2. Per germline, CDR1 SGDLS and CDR2 YYNGEE. This CDR3 is built from 18 residues. After removal of 3 bases from V and 2 bases from J, the junction contained 8 bases not matched to a gene. The CDR3 spells CASSDSGLAGRNTGELFF. DNA for the CDR3: TGTGCCAGCAGCGATTCGGGACTAGCGGGCCGAAACACCGGGGAGCTGTTTTTT.

The chain recombines TRBV4-3 with TRBJ2-5, with D tentatively TRBD1 (5 bases). Germline V gene lookup returns CDR1 LGHNA and CDR2 YSLEER. CDR3 length: 16 amino acids. With 0 bases removed from V and 1 base from J, the gap between germline ends came to 12 bases. The DNA for the CDR3 is TGCGCCAGCAGCCAAGAGATCCCCACAGGCCAAGAGACCCAGTACTTC. This translates into CASSQEIPTGQETQYF.

This rearrangement joins TRBV21-1 to TRBJ2-3; whether TRBD2, the table's D call, matches the DNA was not checked. TRBV21-1 is marked as a pseudogene. The CDR3 loop spans 18 amino acids. This CDR3 is CASSKTFAARVGGDTQYF. In DNA, the CDR3 is TGTGCCAGCAGCAAAACTTTTGCGGCGCGCGTAGGCGGAGATACGCAGTATTTT.

The rearrangement joins TRBV3-1 (or the pseudogene TRBV3-2) to TRBJ1-2, with D tentatively TRBD1 (5 bases). The V end lost 7 bases, the J end lost 8 bases, and 17 bases lay between the germline ends. Germline V gives CDR1 LGHDT, CDR2 YNNKEL (reference sequence). The CDR3 length is 13 residues. In DNA, the CDR3 is TGTGCCAGCACTTATTCATGGAGGGACGGCTACACCTTC. Protein product: CASTYSWRDGYTF.

This sequence joins TRBV19 and TRBJ1-5; TRBD1 agrees at 10 bases. The germline gives CDR1 LNHDA, CDR2 SQIVND (reference sequence). V shed 7 bases and J 0 bases; nucleotides not matched to a gene: 3. This CDR3 has 15 amino acids. CDR3 region: CASNWDRGSNQPQHF. CDR3 DNA sequence: TGTGCCAGTAACTGGGACAGGGGTAGCAATCAGCCCCAGCATTTT.

This chain links TRBV6-2 or TRBV6-3 with TRBJ2-7, with 12 bases fitting TRBD2. CDR3 length: 15 residues. After removal of 7 bases from V and 5 bases from J, the junction contained 9 bases not matched to a gene. Germline V CDR1 and CDR2: MNHEY, SVGEGT. The CDR3 DNA reads TGTGCCAGCACCCCGAAGACTAGCGGGAGCCACGAGCAGTACTTC. Translating gives CASTPKTSGSHEQYF.

The V call is TRBV19, the J call TRBJ2-7, with TRBD2 matching over 10 bases. Per the germline V gene, CDR1 is LNHDA and CDR2 is SQIVND (reference sequence). V shed 2 bases, J shed 2 bases, and the junction held 0 bases outside the gene matches. The CDR3 length is 14 residues. DNA of the CDR3: TGTGCCAGTAGTATAACTAGCGGGACCTACGAGCAGTACTTC. Translation: CASSITSGTYEQYF.

This chain connects TRBV19 to TRBJ1-3; D ambiguous. The CDR3 spans 15 residues. Germline V CDR1 and CDR2: LNHDA, SQIVND (reference sequence). V lost 7 bases and J lost 0, with 13 bases in between. CDR3 sequence: CASTFRALSGNTIYF. CDR3 DNA: TGTGCCAGTACCTTTAGAGCCCTCTCTGGAAACACCATATATTTT.

The chain has TRBV5-6 and TRBJ2-1; a weak D match, TRBD2 (6 bases). Germline V gives CDR1 SGHDT, CDR2 YYEEEE. The CDR3 totals 15 residues. V shed 4 bases and J shed 3 bases, with 14 bases lying between them. CDR3: CASSPDSGLYNEQFF. The CDR3 region has the DNA TGTGCCAGCAGCCCCGATAGCGGACTCTACAATGAGCAGTTCTTC.